The 8 T cell receptor beta chains in this list originate from one sample, sequenced in a study of Graves' ophthalmopathy and Graves' hyperthyroidism. RNA transcripts were the template, and TCR beta CDR3 regions were amplified from them. HTBI primers were used in a first-round RT-PCR, which preceded a second-round multiplex PCR. MiXCR, applied by TCRdb to the multiplex PCR reads, yields one record per CDR3 protein. The repertoire holds 300,000 to 400,000 distinct CDR3 sequences, with about 17% as singletons. Specimen: peripheral blood. Every receptor here comes from an adult man with Graves' ophthalmopathy.

This clonotype was counted ten times or more. The V and J genes are TRBV27 and TRBJ2-7; the D is unclear. The germline gives CDR1 MNHEY, CDR2 SMNVEV (reference sequence). V dropped 6 bases and J dropped 8 bases, with 14 bases sitting between them. The CDR3 extends over 12 amino acids. CDR3 DNA: TGTGCCAGCAGCCCTGGTGGGGTGAAGCAGTACTTC. It yields the protein CASSPGGVKQYF.

In this sample, this clonotype turned up many times. This CDR3 reads CASSPPPSGEETQYF. The CDR3, as DNA: TGTGCCAGCAGCCCCCCCCCTAGCGGCGAAGAGACCCAGTACTTC. The chain carries TRBV7-6 and TRBJ2-5; 7 bases agree with TRBD2. The CDR3 consists of 15 residues. V was clipped by 5 bases and J by 3 bases; unmatched bases: 9. The germline CDR1 and CDR2 sequences are SGHVS and FNYEAQ.

This clonotype occurred many times. The CDR3 nucleotides are TGTGCCATCCTCAGGGGGATGGGGGCTGAAGCTTTCTTT. Translating gives CAILRGMGAEAFF. The J gene is TRBJ1-1, the V gene TRBV10-3; 7 bases agree with TRBD1. V trimming: 8 bases; J trimming: 6 bases; junction bases outside the gene matches: 9. Germline V CDR1 and CDR2: ENHRY, SYGVKD. This CDR3 has 13 residues.

The table lists this clonotype with many counts. The chain couples TRBV30 to TRBJ2-4, with D perhaps given as TRBD1 or TRBD2 (6 bases each). With 0 bases removed from V and 9 bases from J, the gap between germline ends came to 15 bases. The CDR3 is 14 residues long. From germline, CDR1 is GTSNPN and CDR2 SVGIG (reference sequence). DNA of the CDR3: TGTGCCTGGAGTGTAATTGCCAGGGGAGGCATTCAGTACTTC. Translation: CAWSVIARGGIQYF.

This clonotype was seen at least ten times. The rearrangement links TRBV6-2 or TRBV6-3 to TRBJ2-7; D remains ambiguous. CDR3 size: 14 residues. Germline V gives CDR1 MNHEY, CDR2 SVGEGT. Trimming stripped 7 bases from V and 6 bases from J, with 19 bases between. The chain's CDR3 is CASTTAVLWGEQYF. CDR3 in DNA: TGTGCCAGCACAACGGCAGTTCTTTGGGGCGAGCAGTACTTC.

This clonotype was detected many times. The CDR3 is CASRRDSSYNSPLHF. CDR3 in DNA: TGTGCCAGCAGGCGAGATAGCTCCTATAATTCACCCCTCCACTTT. The J gene is TRBJ1-6, the V gene TRBV6-1; D ambiguous. Between the trimmed V and J ends, which lost 6 bases and 0 bases, there was a span of 9 bases. CDR3 length: 15 amino acids. The germline V gene encodes CDR1 MNHNS and CDR2 SASEGT.

This clonotype was counted at least ten times. V is TRBV27 and J is TRBJ1-5; maybe TRBD1 (5 bases). Per the germline V gene, CDR1 is MNHEY and CDR2 is SMNVEV (reference sequence). The CDR3 contains 13 residues. V lost 2 bases and J 7 bases, leaving 9 bases between the germline ends. DNA for the CDR3: TGTGCCAGCAGTTTAGTTCAGGGCCAGCCCCAGCATTTT. Its translation: CASSLVQGQPQHF.

This clonotype was detected ten times or more. The CDR3 reads CSVGSDYGYTF. In DNA form, the CDR3 reads TGCAGCGTTGGGTCAGACTATGGCTACACCTTC. The genes are TRBV29-1 and TRBJ1-2; D unclear. The CDR3 runs to 11 residues. Trimming took 4 bases from V and 3 from J, leaving 6 bases between them. In germline, CDR1 is SQVTM, CDR2 ANQGSEA.